A selection of T cell receptor beta chains follows, all from one sample in a study of T cell responses to AZD1222 COVID-19 vaccine. Here immunoSEQ multiplex PCR was the method, and the copy in TCRdb shows in-frame clones only, minus some. The data show about 180,000 clones, approximately 88% seen once. The sample consisted of peripheral blood, taken on day 0 of AZD1222 vaccination. These receptors were obtained from an adult in good health. The CDR3 runs from the conserved cysteine through the conserved F or W. Each record gives: V gene, D gene, clone size, J gene, CDR3 DNA, CDR3 protein. D genes are given only for firm matches. Size tells how often a clone was seen (once, few, many) or the class of an expanded clone, and some rows leave it out.

TRBV12-2	.	.	TRBJ2-7	TGTGCAAGTCGCTTAGGGCCCGAGGTCTCCTACGAGCAGTACTTC	CASRLGPEVSYEQYF
TRBV11-2	TRBD1	.	TRBJ1-4	TGTGCCAGCAGCGCTGGGGACAGGTCGAATGAAAAACTGTTTTTT	CASSAGDRSNEKLFF
TRBV9	.	.	TRBJ1-2	TGTGCCAGCAGCGTATCCAGGGGTTTTACGGGTGGCTACACCTTC	CASSVSRGFTGGYTF
TRBV3-1/TRBV3-2	TRBD2	.	TRBJ2-7	TGTGCCAGCAGCCCGATGGCGGGGGGCCGGGGGGAGCAGTACTTC	CASSPMAGGRGEQYF
TRBV11-2	.	once	TRBJ2-7	TGTGCCAGCAGCCGGACCGAGGGGTCGTACGAGCAGTACTTC	CASSRTEGSYEQYF
TRBV12-3/TRBV12-4	.	.	TRBJ1-1	TGTGCCAGCAGTTTTTCGGGGGACTACGCTTTCTTT	CASSFSGDYAFF
TRBV3-1/TRBV3-2	.	.	TRBJ1-5	TGTGCCAGCAGCCGTGGTCAGTCTAGCAATCAGCCCCAGCATTTT	CASSRGQSSNQPQHF
TRBV28	TRBD2	.	TRBJ2-1	TGTGCCAGCAGTTTACTTCGGGGGGGGAATGAGCAGTTCTTC	CASSLLRGGNEQFF
TRBV6-2/TRBV6-3	.	.	TRBJ2-6	TGTGCCAGCAGTTTTCTGGTCGCGGGGGCTATAGCTGGGGCCAACGTCCTGACTTTC	CASSFLVAGAIAGANVLTF
TRBV9	.	.	TRBJ2-2	TGTGCCAGCAGCTTCGGGACGAACACCGGGGAGCTGTTTTTT	CASSFGTNTGELFF
TRBV6-6	.	.	TRBJ1-5	TGTGCCAGCAGAACCGGGGGTAGCAATCAGCCCCAGCATTTT	CASRTGGSNQPQHF
TRBV10-3	TRBD1	.	TRBJ1-5	TGTGCCATCAGCTTGGACAGGGGTGGTGATCAGCCCCAGCATTTT	CAISLDRGGDQPQHF
TRBV5-1	.	.	TRBJ2-5	TGCGCCAGCAGCTCACAAGAGACCCAGTACTTC	CASSSQETQYF
TRBV7-3	TRBD1	large	TRBJ1-1	TGTGCCAGCAGCCCAGGGGGGACTGAAGCTTTCTTT	CASSPGGTEAFF
TRBV5-1	.	.	TRBJ2-1	TGCGCCAGCAGCTTGGGCCGCCCCAATGAGCAGTTCTTC	CASSLGRPNEQFF
TRBV13	.	once	TRBJ2-2	TGTGCCAGCAGCTTGAGCACCGGGGAGCTGTTTTTT	CASSLSTGELFF
TRBV19	.	.	TRBJ1-1	TGTGCCAGTAGTAGGGCCACAGAGGGGAGGTACACTGAAGCTTTCTTT	CASSRATEGRYTEAFF
TRBV19	.	.	TRBJ1-3	TGTGCCAGTAGTCCCCCCGCAGGGGAATCTGGAAACACCATATATTTT	CASSPPAGESGNTIYF
TRBV5-6	TRBD2	.	TRBJ2-7	TGTGCCACCCAGTATAACGTGGCGGGAGGACTCCACGAGCAGTACTTC	CATQYNVAGGLHEQYF
TRBV6-5	.	.	TRBJ1-1	TGTGCCAGCCGCATCCAGGGTCCCCTGAACACTGAAGCTTTCTTT	CASRIQGPLNTEAFF
TRBV2	.	.	TRBJ1-5	TGTGCCAGCAGTCTTAGAAGTCAAGTCAATCAGCCCCAGCATTTT	CASSLRSQVNQPQHF
TRBV4-3	TRBD1	.	TRBJ2-2	TGCGCCAGCAGCCGTGGACAGGGGGCAGGGGAGCTGTTTTTT	CASSRGQGAGELFF
TRBV30	.	.	TRBJ1-4	TGTGCCTGGAGTCCTGGGGGGGAAAAACTGTTTTTT	CAWSPGGEKLFF
TRBV7-2	.	.	TRBJ1-3	TGTGCCAGCAGCAACGCCGGAAACACCATATATTTT	CASSNAGNTIYF
TRBV7-3	.	.	TRBJ2-3	TGTGCCAGCAGCGTCTACCCGGGGGTCACAGATACGCAGTATTTT	CASSVYPGVTDTQYF
TRBV7-2	.	few	TRBJ1-3	TGTGCCAGCAGCTTAGCTCCCTACGGGGGGTCTGGAAACACCATATATTTT	CASSLAPYGGSGNTIYF
TRBV7-8	TRBD2	once	TRBJ2-7	TGTGCCAGCAGCTTAGGGGGACTAGCGGGCATAGCCTACGAGCAGTACTTC	CASSLGGLAGIAYEQYF
TRBV27	.	.	TRBJ1-4	TGTGCCAGCAGTCTCATTGGAGGGATTAATGAAAAACTGTTTTTT	CASSLIGGINEKLFF
TRBV11-2	.	.	TRBJ2-3	TGTGCCAGCAGCTCTATCGGGAGAAGCACAGATACGCAGTATTTT	CASSSIGRSTDTQYF
TRBV4-3	.	few	TRBJ1-4	TGCGCCAGCAGCCATTTTCGGTATCCAGAGGAAAAACTGTTTTTT	CASSHFRYPEEKLFF
TRBV7-6	.	.	TRBJ1-1	TGTGCCAGCAGCCCCCATGGTAACACTGAAGCTTTCTTT	CASSPHGNTEAFF
TRBV5-4	TRBD1	.	TRBJ2-7	TGTGCCAGCAGCCCAGACAGGGGAACCTACGAGCAGTACTTC	CASSPDRGTYEQYF
TRBV6-5	TRBD2	.	TRBJ2-7	TGTGCCAGCAGTTACTCGAGCGGGAGTCGAACCTACGAGCAGTACTTC	CASSYSSGSRTYEQYF
TRBV5-1	TRBD1	.	TRBJ2-1	TGCGCCAGCAGCTCTGTTCAGGGGGCTCAAGTCAATGAGCAGTTCTTC	CASSSVQGAQVNEQFF
TRBV2	.	.	TRBJ2-1	TGTGCCAGCACCGTCGACAAGTCCTCACTCAATGAGCAGTTCTTC	CASTVDKSSLNEQFF
TRBV7-9	.	.	TRBJ1-5	TGTGCCAGCAGAGGGGACAGCAATCAGCCCCAGCATTTT	CASRGDSNQPQHF
TRBV7-9	.	.	TRBJ2-6	TGTGCCAGCAGCTTAGTCCAGGGTTCTTCTGGGGCCAACGTCCTGACTTTC	CASSLVQGSSGANVLTF